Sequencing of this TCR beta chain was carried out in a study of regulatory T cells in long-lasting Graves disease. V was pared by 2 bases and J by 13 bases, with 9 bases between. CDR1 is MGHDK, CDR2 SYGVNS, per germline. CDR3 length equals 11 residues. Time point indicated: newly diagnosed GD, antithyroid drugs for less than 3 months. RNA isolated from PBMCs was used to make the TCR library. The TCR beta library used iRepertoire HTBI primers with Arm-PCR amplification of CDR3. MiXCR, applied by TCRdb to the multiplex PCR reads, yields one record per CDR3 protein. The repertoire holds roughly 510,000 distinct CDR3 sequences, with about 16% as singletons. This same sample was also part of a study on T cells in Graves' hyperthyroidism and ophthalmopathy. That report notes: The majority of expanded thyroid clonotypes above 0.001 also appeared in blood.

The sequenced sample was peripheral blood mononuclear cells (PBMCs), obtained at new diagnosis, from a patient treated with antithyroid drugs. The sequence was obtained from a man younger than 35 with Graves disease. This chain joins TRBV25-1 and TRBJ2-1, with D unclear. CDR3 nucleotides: TGTGCCAGCAGTGAAGAAAAGTCCCAGTTCTTC. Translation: CASSEEKSQFF.